The sequence of this T cell receptor (beta chain) was determined in a study of shared clonotypes between healthy human individuals. Germline loops: CDR1 SGHRS, CDR2 YFSETQ. Between the trimmed V and J ends, which lost 3 bases and 0 bases, there was a span of 12 bases. There are 15 residues in the CDR3. Generated by immunoSEQ multiplex PCR, the TCRdb table keeps only in-frame clones and is missing some. The profile shows 2.3 million or so clones, approximately 93% of them singletons. This sequence joins TRBV5-1 and TRBJ1-2, with a weak D call TRBD1 (5 bases). Sample: naive CD4+ T cells from PBMCs. This sample's subset: CD45RA+ positively selected. The receptor was isolated from a man aged 18-30 years in good health. Some clones in this sample may be carry-over from other donors' samples. The CDR3 nucleotides read TGCGCCAGCAGCTCGGGACGGTCAGCTAACTATGGCTACACCTTC. Protein product: CASSSGRSANYGYTF. Full variable domain (outside the CDR3, taken from reference TRBV5-1 and TRBJ1-2): KAGVTQTPRYLIKTRGQQVTLSCSPISGHRSVSWYQQTPGQGLQFLFEYFSETQRNKGNFPGRFSGRQFSNSRSEMNVSTLELGDSALYLCASSSGRSANYGYTFGSGTRLTVV.